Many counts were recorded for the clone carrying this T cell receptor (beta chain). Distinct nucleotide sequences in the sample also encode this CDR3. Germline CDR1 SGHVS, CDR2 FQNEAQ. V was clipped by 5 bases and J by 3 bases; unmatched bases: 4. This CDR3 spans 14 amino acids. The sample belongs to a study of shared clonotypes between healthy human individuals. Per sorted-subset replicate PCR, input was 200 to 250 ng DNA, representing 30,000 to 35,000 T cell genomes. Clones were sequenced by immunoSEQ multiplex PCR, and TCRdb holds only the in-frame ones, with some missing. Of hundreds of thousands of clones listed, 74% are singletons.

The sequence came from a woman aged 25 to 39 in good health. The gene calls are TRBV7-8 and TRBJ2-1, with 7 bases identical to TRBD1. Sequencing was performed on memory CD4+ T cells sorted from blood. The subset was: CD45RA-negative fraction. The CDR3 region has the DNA TGTGCCAGCAGCCCCCGGGACAGCTACAATGAGCAGTTCTTC. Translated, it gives CASSPRDSYNEQFF.